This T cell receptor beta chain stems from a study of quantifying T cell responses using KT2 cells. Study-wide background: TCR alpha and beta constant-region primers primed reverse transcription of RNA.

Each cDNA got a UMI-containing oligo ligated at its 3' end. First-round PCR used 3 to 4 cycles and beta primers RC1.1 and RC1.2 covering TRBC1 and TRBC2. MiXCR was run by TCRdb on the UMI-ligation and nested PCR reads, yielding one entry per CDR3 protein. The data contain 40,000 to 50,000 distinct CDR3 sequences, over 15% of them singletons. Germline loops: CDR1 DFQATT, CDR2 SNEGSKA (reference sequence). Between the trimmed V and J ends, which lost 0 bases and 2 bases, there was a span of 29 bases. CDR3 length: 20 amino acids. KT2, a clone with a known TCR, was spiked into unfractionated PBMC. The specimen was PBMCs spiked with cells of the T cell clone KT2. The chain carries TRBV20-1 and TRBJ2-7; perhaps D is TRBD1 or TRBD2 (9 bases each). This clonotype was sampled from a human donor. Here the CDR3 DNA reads TGCAGTGCTAGAGATCCCCGGACAGGGGTTACTAGCGGGCGACCCTACGAGCAGTACTTC. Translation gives CSARDPRTGVTSGRPYEQYF.